This TCR beta chain was documented in a study of T-cell reconstitution after alpha-beta-depleted transplantation in children. Unique molecular identifiers tagged the TCRbeta library. One entry per CDR3 protein, called by TCRdb with MiXCR from the PCR reads. The sample includes about 690,000 distinct CDR3 sequences, 16% seen only once; the top ten take over 0.95%. There are 11 residues in the CDR3. V was pared by 4 bases and J by 6 bases, with 9 bases between. The germline V gene encodes CDR1 DFQATT and CDR2 SNEGSKA (reference sequence). In its sample, this clonotype was seen a few times. Sequenced here: PBMCs from the stem cell graft donor, sampled from the stem cell graft. The clonotype was recovered from a human donor who donated a stem cell graft to a child with acute myeloid leukemia. This chain links TRBV20-1 with TRBJ2-5; no definite D call. The CDR3 bases are TGCAGTGCTATGAGTGAGCAGACCCAGTACTTC. This gives the protein CSAMSEQTQYF.